This T cell receptor beta chain was observed in a study of neurological immune-mediated disorders. 5'RACE with 10-nucleotide random UMIs generated the cDNA. A single run covered 15-18 subjects with over 190 million TCR-beta sequences. TCRdb redid the calling of the 5' RACE reads with MiXCR, one entry per CDR3 protein. The table records about 21,000 distinct CDR3 sequences, 5% to 7% of them present only once. This CDR3 region has 15 residues. Germline V CDR1 and CDR2: SGHVS, FQNEAQ. The trim removed 3 bases at V and 1 base at J, leaving 6 bases unmatched. This clonotype has ten or more counts. Sorted libraries used approximately 980,000 CD4+ or CD8+ T cells.

This receptor was identified in a man aged 18-30 years in good health. The specimen sequenced was CD8+ T cells from blood. The chain uses TRBV7-8 and TRBJ2-7; 7 nucleotides match TRBD1. The CDR3 DNA reads TGTGCCAGCAGCTTCATACAGGGGTTTTCCTACGAGCAGTACTTC. It translates to CASSFIQGFSYEQYF.